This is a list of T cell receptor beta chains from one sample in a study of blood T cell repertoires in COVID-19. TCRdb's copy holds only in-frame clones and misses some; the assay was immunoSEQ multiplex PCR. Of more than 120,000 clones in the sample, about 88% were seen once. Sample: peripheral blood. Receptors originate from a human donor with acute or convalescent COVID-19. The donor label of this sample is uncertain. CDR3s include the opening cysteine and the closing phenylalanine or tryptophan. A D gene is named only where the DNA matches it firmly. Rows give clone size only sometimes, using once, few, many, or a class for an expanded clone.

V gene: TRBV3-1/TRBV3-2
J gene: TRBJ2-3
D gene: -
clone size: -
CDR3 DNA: TGTGCCAGCAGCCAAACCCTCCGCGGGGTAGCCCTCACAGATACGCAGTATTTT
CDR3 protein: CASSQTLRGVALTDTQYF

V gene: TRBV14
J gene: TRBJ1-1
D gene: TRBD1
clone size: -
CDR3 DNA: TGTGCCAGCAGCCAGCTGCCGGGACAGGGGGAAGGAGCTTTCTTT
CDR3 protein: CASSQLPGQGEGAFF

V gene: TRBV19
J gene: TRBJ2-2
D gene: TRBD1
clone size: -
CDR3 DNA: TGTGCCAGTAGTATAGAAGGAGCTAGGGGGCGAACCGGGGAGCTGTTTTTT
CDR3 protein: CASSIEGARGRTGELFF

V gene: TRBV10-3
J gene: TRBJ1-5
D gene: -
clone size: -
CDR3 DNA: TGTGCCATCAGTGAGTCGCCAGGGGTTCAGCCCCAGCATTTT
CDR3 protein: CAISESPGVQPQHF

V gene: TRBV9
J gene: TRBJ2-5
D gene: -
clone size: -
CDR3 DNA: TGTGCCAGCAGCGTAGGGACAGCCCAAGAGACCCAGTACTTC
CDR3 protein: CASSVGTAQETQYF

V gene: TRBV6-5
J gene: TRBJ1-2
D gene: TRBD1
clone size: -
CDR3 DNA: TGTGCCAGCAGTTACGGCCGGGACAGGGGAAACTATGGCTACACCTTC
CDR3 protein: CASSYGRDRGNYGYTF

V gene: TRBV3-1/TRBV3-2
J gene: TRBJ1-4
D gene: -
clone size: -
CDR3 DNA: TGTGCCAGCAGTTACACCGGACAGCTTGAAAAACTGTTTTTT
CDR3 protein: CASSYTGQLEKLFF

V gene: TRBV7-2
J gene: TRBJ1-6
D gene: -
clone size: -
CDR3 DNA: TGTGCCAGCAGCTTAGTGACAGGTTATAATTCACCCCTCCACTTT
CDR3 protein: CASSLVTGYNSPLHF

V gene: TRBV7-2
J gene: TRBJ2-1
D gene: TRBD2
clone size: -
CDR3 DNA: TGTGCCAGCAGCCTAGGGACTAGCGGGAATCCCAGCAATGAGCAGTTCTTC
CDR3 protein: CASSLGTSGNPSNEQFF

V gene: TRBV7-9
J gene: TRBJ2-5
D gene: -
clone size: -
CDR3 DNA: TGTGCCAGCAGCTTAGGTAATAGCGGAGGAGAGACCCAGTACTTC
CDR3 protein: CASSLGNSGGETQYF

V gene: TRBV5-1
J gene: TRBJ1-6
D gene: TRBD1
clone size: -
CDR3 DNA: TGCGCCAGCAGCTTGGCCGCCGGGACAGGGGATTCACCCCTCCACTTT
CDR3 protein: CASSLAAGTGDSPLHF

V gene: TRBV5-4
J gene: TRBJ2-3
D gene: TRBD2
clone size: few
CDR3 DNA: TGTGCCAGCAGGCTAGCGGGTAGCACAGATACGCAGTATTTT
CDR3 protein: CASRLAGSTDTQYF

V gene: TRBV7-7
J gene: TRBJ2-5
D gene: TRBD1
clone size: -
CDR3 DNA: TGTGCTAGCAGCTCCGACAGGGATTCGTGGGAGACCCAGTACTTC
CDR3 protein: CASSSDRDSWETQYF

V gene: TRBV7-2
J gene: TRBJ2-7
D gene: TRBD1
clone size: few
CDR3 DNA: TGTGCCAGCAGCCGGGACAGGGCCGCCGAGCAGTACTTC
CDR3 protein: CASSRDRAAEQYF

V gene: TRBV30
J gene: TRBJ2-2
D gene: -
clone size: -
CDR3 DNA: TGTGCCTGGAGCACGAACACCGGGGAGCTGTTTTTT
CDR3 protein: CAWSTNTGELFF

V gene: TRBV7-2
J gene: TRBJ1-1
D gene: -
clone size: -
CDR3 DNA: TGTGCCAGCAGCCCGACTATCCCGGTGGACACTGAAGCTTTCTTT
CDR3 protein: CASSPTIPVDTEAFF

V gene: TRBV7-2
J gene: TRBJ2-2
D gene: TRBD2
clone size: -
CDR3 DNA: TGTGCCAGCAGCTTAGCCCCCACTAGCGGAATAAACACCGGGGAGCTGTTTTTT
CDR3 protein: CASSLAPTSGINTGELFF

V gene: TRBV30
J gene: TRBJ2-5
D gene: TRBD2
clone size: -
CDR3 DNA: TGTGCCTGGAGTGTAGGAGCGGGGGGGCCAGAGACCCAGTACTTC
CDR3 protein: CAWSVGAGGPETQYF

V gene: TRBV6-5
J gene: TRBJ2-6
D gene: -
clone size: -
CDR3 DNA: TGTGCCAGCAGGTCTGCGGGGGGGGCCAACGTCCTGACTTTC
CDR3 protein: CASRSAGGANVLTF

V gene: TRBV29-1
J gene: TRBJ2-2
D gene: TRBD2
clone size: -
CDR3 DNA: TGCAGCGTATCGACTAGCGGAACGAACACCGGGGAGCTGTTTTTT
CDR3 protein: CSVSTSGTNTGELFF

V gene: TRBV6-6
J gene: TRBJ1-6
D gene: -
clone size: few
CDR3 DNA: TGTGCCAGCATAGGAGGGTACAATTCACCCCTCCACTTT
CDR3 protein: CASIGGYNSPLHF

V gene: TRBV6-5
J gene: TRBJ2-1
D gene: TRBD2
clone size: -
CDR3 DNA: TGTGCCAGCAGTACGCCCGGGACTAGCCATGAGCAGTTCTTC
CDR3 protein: CASSTPGTSHEQFF

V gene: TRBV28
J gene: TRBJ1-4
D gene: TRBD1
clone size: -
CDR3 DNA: TGTGCCAGCGCCTCACCCGGACAGGGAGGAAGTATGGAAAAACTGTTTTTT
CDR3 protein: CASASPGQGGSMEKLFF

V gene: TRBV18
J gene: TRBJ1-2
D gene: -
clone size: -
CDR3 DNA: TGTGCCAGCTCAACACCTCAACTCGGACAGAACTATGGCTACACCTTC
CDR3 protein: CASSTPQLGQNYGYTF

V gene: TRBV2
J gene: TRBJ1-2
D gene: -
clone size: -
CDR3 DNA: TGTGCCAGCAGTGAAGTCTCGACTCGGTCCTCCTATGGCTACACCTTC
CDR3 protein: CASSEVSTRSSYGYTF

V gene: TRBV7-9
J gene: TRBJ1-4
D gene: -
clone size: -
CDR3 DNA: TGTGCCAGCAGCCCCAGGGAGGGGTTAGGTGAAAAACTGTTTTTT
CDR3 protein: CASSPREGLGEKLFF

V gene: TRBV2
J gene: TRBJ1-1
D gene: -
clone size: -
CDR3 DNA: TGTGCCAGCAGAACCGACTCGAACACTGAAGCTTTCTTT
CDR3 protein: CASRTDSNTEAFF

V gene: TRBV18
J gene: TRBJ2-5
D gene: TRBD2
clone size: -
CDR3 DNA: TGTGCCAGCTCACTATTAGCGGGGGCAGAAGAGACCCAGTACTTC
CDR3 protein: CASSLLAGAEETQYF

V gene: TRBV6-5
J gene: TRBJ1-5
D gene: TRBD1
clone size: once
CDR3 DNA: TGTGCCAGCAGACCTACAGGGGGCGCACAGCCCCAGCATTTT
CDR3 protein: CASRPTGGAQPQHF

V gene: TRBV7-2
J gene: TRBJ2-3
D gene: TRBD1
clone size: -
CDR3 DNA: TGTGCCAGCAGCCAGACAGGGCAAGATACGCAGTATTTT
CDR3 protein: CASSQTGQDTQYF

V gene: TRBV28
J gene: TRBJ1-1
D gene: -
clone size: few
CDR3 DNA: TGTGCCAGCAGTTCTCCGGGGGAAAGGGGCTACGATGCCACTGAAGCTTTCTTT
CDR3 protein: CASSSPGERGYDATEAFF

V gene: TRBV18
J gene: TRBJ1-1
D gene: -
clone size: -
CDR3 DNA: TGTGCCAGCTCCACAGGGAACACTGAAGCTTTCTTT
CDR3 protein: CASSTGNTEAFF

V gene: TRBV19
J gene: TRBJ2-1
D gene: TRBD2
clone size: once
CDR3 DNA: TGTGCCAGTAGCCTGGTACCGGGACTAGGCTCCTACAATGAGCAGTTCTTC
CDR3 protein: CASSLVPGLGSYNEQFF

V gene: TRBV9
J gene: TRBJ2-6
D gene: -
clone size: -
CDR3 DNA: TGTGCCAGCAGCTACTCTGGGGCCAACGTCCTGACTTTC
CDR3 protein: CASSYSGANVLTF

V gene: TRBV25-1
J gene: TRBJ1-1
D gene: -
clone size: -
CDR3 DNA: TGTGCCAGCAGCCCCTCACCCGGACAAATCAACACTGAAGCTTTCTTT
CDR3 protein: CASSPSPGQINTEAFF

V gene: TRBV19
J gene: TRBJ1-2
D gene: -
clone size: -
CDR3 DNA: TGTGCCAGTAGGATAGGAGGGTATGGCTACACCTTC
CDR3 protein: CASRIGGYGYTF

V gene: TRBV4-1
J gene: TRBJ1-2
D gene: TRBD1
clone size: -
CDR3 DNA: TGCGCCAGCAGCCAAACCTTGACAGGGGCAGATGGCTACACCTTC
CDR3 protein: CASSQTLTGADGYTF

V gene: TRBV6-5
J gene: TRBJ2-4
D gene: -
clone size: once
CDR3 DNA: TGTGCCTCGACGCGGGGCATTGGCGAAAACATTCAGTACTTC
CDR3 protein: CASTRGIGENIQYF

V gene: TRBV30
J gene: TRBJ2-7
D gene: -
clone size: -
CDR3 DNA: TGTGCCTGGAGTTCCGCAAGCGACGAGCAGTACTTC
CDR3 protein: CAWSSASDEQYF

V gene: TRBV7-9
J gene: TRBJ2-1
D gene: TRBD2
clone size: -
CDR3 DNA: TGTGCCAGCCAAGGCTCCAACAAGACTAGCGGGAGTTTTGGTGAGCAGTTCTTC
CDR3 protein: CASQGSNKTSGSFGEQFF

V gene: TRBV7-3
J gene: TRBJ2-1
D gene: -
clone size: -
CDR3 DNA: TGTGCCAGCAGCCCCCCGGGACTGTCCTACAATGAGCAGTTCTTC
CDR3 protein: CASSPPGLSYNEQFF

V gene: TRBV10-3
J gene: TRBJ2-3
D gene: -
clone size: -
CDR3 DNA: TGTGCCATCAGACGGACAGAGGTCACAGATACGCAGTATTTT
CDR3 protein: CAIRRTEVTDTQYF

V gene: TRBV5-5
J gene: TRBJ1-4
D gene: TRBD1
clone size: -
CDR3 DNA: TGTGCCAGCAGCCTAGGGACAGGGCGGAATGAAAAACTGTTTTTT
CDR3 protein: CASSLGTGRNEKLFF

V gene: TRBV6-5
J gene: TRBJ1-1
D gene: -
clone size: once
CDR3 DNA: TGTGCCAGCAGTTACTCGAGTAGGACGGGGGCTTTCTTT
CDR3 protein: CASSYSSRTGAFF

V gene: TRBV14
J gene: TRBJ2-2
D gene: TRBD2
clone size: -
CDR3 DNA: TGTGCCAGCAGCCAAGAAAGACTAGCGGGGGGCCTCCGGGAGCTGTTTTTT
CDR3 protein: CASSQERLAGGLRELFF

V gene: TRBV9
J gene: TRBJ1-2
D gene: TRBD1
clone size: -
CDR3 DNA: TGTGCCAGCAGCGTAGACGGGATTAGGGGGCGCGGGGACTATGGCTACACCTTC
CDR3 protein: CASSVDGIRGRGDYGYTF

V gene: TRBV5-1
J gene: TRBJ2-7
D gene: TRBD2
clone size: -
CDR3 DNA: TGCGCCAGCAGCGAGGACGGGGGGTCCTACGAGCAGTACTTC
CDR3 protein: CASSEDGGSYEQYF

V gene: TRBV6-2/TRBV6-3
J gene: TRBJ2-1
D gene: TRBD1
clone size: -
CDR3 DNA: TGTGCCAGCAGTTCGACAGGGGAGGTTGGGAATGAGCAGTTCTTC
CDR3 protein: CASSSTGEVGNEQFF

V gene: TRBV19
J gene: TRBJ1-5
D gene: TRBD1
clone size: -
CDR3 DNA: TGTGCCAGTAGTGGCACAGGGGCGGGTAGCAATCAGCCCCAGCATTTT
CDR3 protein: CASSGTGAGSNQPQHF

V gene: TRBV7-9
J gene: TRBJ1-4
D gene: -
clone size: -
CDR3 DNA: TGTGCCAGCAGCCGTAAAACAGGTTTACTTGAAAAACTGTTTTTT
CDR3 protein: CASSRKTGLLEKLFF

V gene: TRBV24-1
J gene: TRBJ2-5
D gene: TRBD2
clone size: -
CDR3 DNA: TGTGCCACCAGTGATTCCCTAGCGGGGCAAGAGACCCAGTACTTC
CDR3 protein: CATSDSLAGQETQYF

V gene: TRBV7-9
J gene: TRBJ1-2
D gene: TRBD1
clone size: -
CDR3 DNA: TGTGCCAGCAGCCTCGGACAGGGGTTTGGCTACACCTTC
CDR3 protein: CASSLGQGFGYTF

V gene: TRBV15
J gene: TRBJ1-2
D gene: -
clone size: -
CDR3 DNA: TGTGCCACCAGCAGACCTGACACCCGCTATGGCTACACCTTC
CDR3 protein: CATSRPDTRYGYTF

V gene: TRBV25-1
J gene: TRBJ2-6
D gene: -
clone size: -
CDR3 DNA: TGTGCCAGCAGTGAGTGGGGCGCCGGGTCTCCTGGGGCCAACGTCCTGACTTTC
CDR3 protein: CASSEWGAGSPGANVLTF

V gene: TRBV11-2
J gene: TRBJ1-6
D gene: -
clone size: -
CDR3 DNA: TGTGCCAGCAGCTTCTCCAGGGGATATAATTCACCCCTCCACTTT
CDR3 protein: CASSFSRGYNSPLHF

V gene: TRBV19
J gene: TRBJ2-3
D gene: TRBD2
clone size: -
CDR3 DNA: TGTGCCAGTAGTACGGGACGGGCGGGGGCAGATACGCAGTATTTT
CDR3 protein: CASSTGRAGADTQYF

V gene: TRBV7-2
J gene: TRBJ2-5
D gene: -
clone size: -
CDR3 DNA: TGTGCCAGCAGCTTAGCACACATCTCCACGACCCAGTACTTC
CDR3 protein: CASSLAHISTTQYF